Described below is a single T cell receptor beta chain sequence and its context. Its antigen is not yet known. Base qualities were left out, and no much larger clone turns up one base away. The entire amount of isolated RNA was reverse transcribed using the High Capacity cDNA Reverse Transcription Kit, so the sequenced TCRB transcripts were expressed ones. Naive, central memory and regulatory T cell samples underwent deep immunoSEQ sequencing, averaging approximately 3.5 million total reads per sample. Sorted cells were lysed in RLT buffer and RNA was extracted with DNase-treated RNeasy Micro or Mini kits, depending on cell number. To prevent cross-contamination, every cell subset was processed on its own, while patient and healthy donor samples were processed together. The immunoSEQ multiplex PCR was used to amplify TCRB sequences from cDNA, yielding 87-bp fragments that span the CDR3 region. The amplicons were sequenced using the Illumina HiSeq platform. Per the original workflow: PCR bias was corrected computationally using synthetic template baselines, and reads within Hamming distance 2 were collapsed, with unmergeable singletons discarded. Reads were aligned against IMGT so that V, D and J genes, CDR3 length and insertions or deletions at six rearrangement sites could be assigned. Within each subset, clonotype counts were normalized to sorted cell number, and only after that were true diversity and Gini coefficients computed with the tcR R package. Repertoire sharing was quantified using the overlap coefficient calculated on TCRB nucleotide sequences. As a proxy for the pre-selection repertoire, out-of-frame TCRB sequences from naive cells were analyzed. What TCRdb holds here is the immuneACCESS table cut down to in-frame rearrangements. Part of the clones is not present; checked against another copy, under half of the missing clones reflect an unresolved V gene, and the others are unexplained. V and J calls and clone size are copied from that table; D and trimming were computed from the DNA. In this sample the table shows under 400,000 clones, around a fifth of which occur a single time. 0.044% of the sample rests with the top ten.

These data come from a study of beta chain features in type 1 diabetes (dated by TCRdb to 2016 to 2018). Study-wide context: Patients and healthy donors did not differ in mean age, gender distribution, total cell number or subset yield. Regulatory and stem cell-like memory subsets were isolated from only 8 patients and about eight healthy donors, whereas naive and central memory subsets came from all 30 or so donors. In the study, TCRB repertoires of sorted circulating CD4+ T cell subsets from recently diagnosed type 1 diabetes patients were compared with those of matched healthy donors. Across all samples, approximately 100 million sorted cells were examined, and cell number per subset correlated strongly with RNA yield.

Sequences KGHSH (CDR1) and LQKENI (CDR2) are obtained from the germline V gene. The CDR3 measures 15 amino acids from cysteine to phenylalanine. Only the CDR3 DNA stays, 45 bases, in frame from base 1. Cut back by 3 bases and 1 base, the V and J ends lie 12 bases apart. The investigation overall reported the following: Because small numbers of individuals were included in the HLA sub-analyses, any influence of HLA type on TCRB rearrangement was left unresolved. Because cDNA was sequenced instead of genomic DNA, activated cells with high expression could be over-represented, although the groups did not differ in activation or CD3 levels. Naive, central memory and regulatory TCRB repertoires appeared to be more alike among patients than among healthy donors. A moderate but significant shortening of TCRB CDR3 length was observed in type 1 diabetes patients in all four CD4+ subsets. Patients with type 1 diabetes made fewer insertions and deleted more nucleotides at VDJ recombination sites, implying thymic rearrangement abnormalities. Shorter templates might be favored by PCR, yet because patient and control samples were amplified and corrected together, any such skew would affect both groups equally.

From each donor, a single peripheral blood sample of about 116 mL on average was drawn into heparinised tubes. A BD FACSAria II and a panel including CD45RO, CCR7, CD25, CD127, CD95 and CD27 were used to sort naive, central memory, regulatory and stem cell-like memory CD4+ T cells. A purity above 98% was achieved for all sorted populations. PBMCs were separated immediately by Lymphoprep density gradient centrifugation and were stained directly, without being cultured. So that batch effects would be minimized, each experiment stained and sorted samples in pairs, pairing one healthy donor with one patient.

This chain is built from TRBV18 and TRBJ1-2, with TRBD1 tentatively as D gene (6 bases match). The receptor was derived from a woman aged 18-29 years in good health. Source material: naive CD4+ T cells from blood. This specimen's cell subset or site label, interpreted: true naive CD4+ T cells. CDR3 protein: CASSPDRADNYGYTF. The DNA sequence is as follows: TGTGCCAGCTCACCGGACAGAGCCGATAACTATGGCTACACCTTC.